One and the same sample provided the 8 T cell receptor beta chains below, sequenced in a study of blood T cell repertoires in COVID-19. This table comes from immunoSEQ multiplex PCR, and its TCRdb copy is limited to in-frame clones, with some not included. The data show some 220,000 clones, about 78% seen once. The sample taken for sequencing was peripheral blood. These receptor sequences come from a woman between 65 and 79 years old with acute or convalescent COVID-19.

CDR3: CASHTSSYNSPLHF. The CDR3 DNA is TGTGCCAGCCACACAAGCTCCTATAATTCACCCCTCCACTTT. The chain uses TRBV2 and TRBJ1-6, with unresolved D. CDR3 length: 14 amino acids. The germline gives CDR1 SNHLY, CDR2 FYNNEI. The V end lost 8 bases, the J end lost 0 bases, and 8 bases lay between the germline ends.

This clone has just one count. The rearrangement joins TRBV30 to TRBJ1-6; D gene unclear. The CDR3 is 15 amino acids. V lost 3 bases, J lost 2 bases, and 11 bases lay in between. Germline CDR1 reads GTSNPN; CDR2 reads SVGIG (reference sequence). The CDR3 reads CAWRREGAYNSPLHF. DNA for the CDR3: TGTGCCTGGAGGAGGGAAGGCGCCTATAATTCACCCCTCCACTTT. Full variable domain (missing parts from reference TRBV30 and TRBJ1-6): SQTIHQWPATLVQPVGSPLSLECTVEGTSNPNLYWYRQAAGRGLQLLFYSVGIGQISSEVPQNLSASRPQDRQFILSSKKLLLSDSGFYLCAWRREGAYNSPLHFGNGTRLTVT.

V usage is TRBV5-1 and J usage is TRBJ1-2, with TRBD1 as a possible D gene (5 bases). Germline CDR1 reads SGHRS; CDR2 reads YFSETQ. V was cut by 3 bases and J by 7 bases, with 16 bases left in between. The CDR3 runs 14 residues. The CDR3 reads CASSSGTPGSGYTF. The DNA for the CDR3 is TGCGCCAGCAGCTCCGGGACGCCCGGGAGTGGCTACACCTTC. The full variable domain, completed using reference TRBV5-1 and TRBJ1-2, is KAGVTQTPRYLIKTRGQQVTLSCSPISGHRSVSWYQQTPGQGLQFLFEYFSETQRNKGNFPGRFSGRQFSNSRSEMNVSTLELGDSALYLCASSSGTPGSGYTFGSGTRLTVV.

The CDR3 DNA is TGCGCCAGCAGCCGAGGGGGCCAGGGGGCGGCTCAGCCCCAGCATTTT. Its protein product is CASSRGGQGAAQPQHF. The chain combines TRBV4-1 with TRBJ1-5; the match to TRBD1 covers 8 bases. Per germline, CDR1 MGHRA and CDR2 YSYEKL. The CDR3 is 16 amino acids. The V and J ends lost 4 bases and 6 bases, in that order; junction bases with no gene match: 11.

V and J are TRBV5-1 and TRBJ1-6; D unresolved. V lost 3 bases to trimming and J lost 7 bases, with 20 bases between them. The length of the CDR3 is 17 residues. The germline CDR1 and CDR2 sequences are SGHRS and YFSETQ. Written as DNA, the CDR3 is TGCGCCAGCAGCTACTACGACACGTCGGGGTTAAATTCACCCCTCCACTTT. It specifies CASSYYDTSGLNSPLHF.

V is TRBV3-1 (or the pseudogene TRBV3-2) and J is TRBJ1-5; D gene ambiguous. The V end was cut by 0 bases, the J end by 1 base, with 7 bases between. This CDR3 has 15 amino acids. The germline CDR1 and CDR2 sequences are LGHDT and YNNKEL (reference sequence). For the CDR3, the DNA is TGTGCCAGCAGCCAAGACCACAGAAGCAATCAGCCCCAGCATTTT. As protein: CASSQDHRSNQPQHF.

CDR3 loop: CASSQGTEDSRAQYF. DNA for the CDR3: TGCGCCAGCAGCCAAGGAACGGAGGACTCGAGGGCCCAGTACTTC. The genes are TRBV4-1 and TRBJ2-5; the D gene is possibly TRBD2 (5 bases). The CDR3 spans 15 residues. V was clipped by 1 base and J by 9 bases, with 18 bases between them. Looked up from germline, CDR1 is MGHRA and CDR2 is YSYEKL.

The chain is built from TRBV6-1 and TRBJ1-5; no clear D. Germline values: CDR1 MNHNS, CDR2 SASEGT. The CDR3 is made up of 14 amino acids. Trimming removed 0 bases at V and 15 bases at J, with 18 bases between. The CDR3 is CASSEAVSGFSSHF. CDR3 sequence (DNA): TGTGCCAGCAGTGAAGCGGTGTCAGGTTTCTCTTCGCATTTT.